These 10 T cell receptor beta chains came from one sample sequenced in a study of cytomegalovirus exposure and HLA in healthy donors. Researchers ran the PCR with 60 Vbeta and 13 Jbeta primers. Libraries were prepared by immunoSEQ multiplex PCR; TCRdb keeps only in-frame clonotypes and omits some of them. The repertoire table contains roughly 220,000 clones. Sequencing input: PBMCs. The receptors shown here come from a girl aged 2-10 years in good health and CMV-seropositive.

The chain has TRBV6-8 and TRBJ2-7, with TRBD2 matching 7 bases. V was pared by 6 bases and J by 0 bases, with 8 bases of the junction left unmatched. The CDR3 length is 15 residues. Germline CDR1 and CDR2: MNHGY and SAAAGT. CDR3 in amino acids: CASRPGLPHSYEQYF. The CDR3 bases are TGTGCCAGCAGACCGGGACTACCCCACTCCTACGAGCAGTACTTC.

The gene calls are TRBV28 and TRBJ1-2, with D perhaps matching TRBD1 (5 bases). CDR1 and CDR2 from the germline V gene are MDHEN and SYDVKM. The V gene lost 6 bases and the J gene lost 6 bases, with 14 bases spanning the gap. The CDR3 is 13 residues long. This chain's CDR3 is CASSQTGWDGYTF. The CDR3, as DNA: TGTGCCAGCAGCCAAACAGGATGGGATGGCTACACCTTC.

The chain uses TRBV2 and TRBJ1-1, with 8 positions matching TRBD1. The ends lost 4 bases at V and 1 base at J; junction bases unmatched: 2. Germline loops: CDR1 SNHLY, CDR2 FYNNEI. The CDR3 spans 14 residues. The CDR3, as DNA: TGTGCCAGCAGTGGACAGGGGAGGAACACTGAAGCTTTCTTT. Residues: CASSGQGRNTEAFF.

The CDR3 loop reads CASSFAGAGANVLTF. DNA for the CDR3: TGTGCCAGCAGTTTCGCGGGTGCTGGGGCCAACGTCCTGACTTTC. This rearrangement joins TRBV27 to TRBJ2-6; tentative D call: TRBD2 (5 bases). Trimming took off 3 bases at V and 2 bases at J, with 8 bases between the two ends. This CDR3 is built from 15 residues. The germline gives CDR1 MNHEY, CDR2 SMNVEV (reference sequence).

The chain couples TRBV28 to TRBJ2-3; D perhaps matches TRBD2 (5 bases). The CDR3 length is 16 residues. Looked up from germline, CDR1 is MDHEN and CDR2 is SYDVKM. V was clipped by 6 bases and J by 0 bases, with 16 bases between them. The CDR3 reads CASSGSWEISTDTQYF. The CDR3 nucleotides read TGTGCCAGCAGCGGTTCGTGGGAGATAAGCACAGATACGCAGTATTTT.

This chain connects TRBV10-3 to TRBJ2-5; tentatively, D is TRBD2 (5 bases). The J call may be incorrect, as the DNA end agrees better with TRBJ2-7. The CDR3 runs to 12 residues. Germline V gene lookup returns CDR1 ENHRY and CDR2 SYGVKD. The CDR3 spells CAIRGDAYEQYF. The CDR3, as DNA: TGTGCCATCAGGGGAGACGCCTACGAGCAGTACTTC.

J is TRBJ2-3 and V is TRBV6-4, with a weak D call TRBD2 (5 bases). The V gene's germline CDR1 is MRHNA and CDR2 SNTAGT. The CDR3 runs 14 residues. The ends were cut back, 2 bases at V and 5 bases at J, with 11 bases in the middle. CDR3 loop: CASSDGRDGDTQYF. The CDR3 DNA reads TGTGCCAGCAGTGACGGTCGGGATGGAGATACGCAGTATTTT.

Comments on this clone: At one end the junction does not follow the germline gene, possibly because of a read error. This chain's CDR3 is CASSLNWGGETQYF. The CDR3 DNA is TGTGCTAGCAGCTTAAATTGGGGCGGAGAGACCCAGTACTTC. This chain uses TRBV7-7 with TRBJ2-5, with D maybe TRBD1 (5 bases). This CDR3 spans 14 amino acids. The germline V gene encodes CDR1 SSHAT and CDR2 FNYEAQ (reference sequence).

The rearrangement joins TRBV7-2 to TRBJ2-7; D is unresolved. The V gene's germline CDR1 is SGHTA and CDR2 FQGNSA. V lost 2 bases to trimming and J lost 2 bases, with 4 bases between them. The CDR3 extends over 12 amino acids. CDR3 loop: CASSLTPYEQYF. CDR3 coding DNA: TGTGCCAGCAGCTTAACTCCCTACGAGCAGTACTTC.

The chain links TRBV14 to TRBJ1-2, with a weak D call TRBD1 (6 bases). This CDR3 region has 14 residues. Germline CDR1 reads SGHDN; CDR2 reads FVKESK. V was cut by 1 base and J by 2 bases, with 8 bases left in between. CDR3 sequence reads: CASSQAGTNYGYTF. The DNA of the CDR3 is TGTGCCAGCAGCCAAGCCGGGACAAACTATGGCTACACCTTC.